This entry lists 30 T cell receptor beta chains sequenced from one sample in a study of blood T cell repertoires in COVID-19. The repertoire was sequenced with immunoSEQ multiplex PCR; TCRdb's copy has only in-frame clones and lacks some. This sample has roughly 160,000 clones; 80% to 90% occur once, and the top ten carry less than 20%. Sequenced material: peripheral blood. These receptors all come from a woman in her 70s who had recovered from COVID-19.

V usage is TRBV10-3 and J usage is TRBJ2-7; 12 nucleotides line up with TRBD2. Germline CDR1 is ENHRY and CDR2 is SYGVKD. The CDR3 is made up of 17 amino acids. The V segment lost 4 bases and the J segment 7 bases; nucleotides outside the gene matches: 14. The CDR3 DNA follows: TGTGCCATCAGTGGGGGACTAGCGGGCCGAGAGCCGGGGGAGCAGTACTTC. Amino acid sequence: CAISGGLAGREPGEQYF.

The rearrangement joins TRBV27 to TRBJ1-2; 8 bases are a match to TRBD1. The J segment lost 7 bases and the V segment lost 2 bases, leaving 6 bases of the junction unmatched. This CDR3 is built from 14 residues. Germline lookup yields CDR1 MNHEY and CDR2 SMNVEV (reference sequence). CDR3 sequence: CASSLAGGSVGYTF. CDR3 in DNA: TGTGCCAGCAGTTTAGCAGGGGGCTCCGTTGGCTACACCTTC.

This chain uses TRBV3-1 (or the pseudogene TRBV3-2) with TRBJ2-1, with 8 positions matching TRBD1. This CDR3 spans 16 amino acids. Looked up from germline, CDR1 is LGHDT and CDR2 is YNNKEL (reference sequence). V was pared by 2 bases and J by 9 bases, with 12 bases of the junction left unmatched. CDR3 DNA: TGTGCCAGCAGCCAATTTGTCGACCAGGGGGCTGGTGAGCAGTTCTTC. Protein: CASSQFVDQGAGEQFF.

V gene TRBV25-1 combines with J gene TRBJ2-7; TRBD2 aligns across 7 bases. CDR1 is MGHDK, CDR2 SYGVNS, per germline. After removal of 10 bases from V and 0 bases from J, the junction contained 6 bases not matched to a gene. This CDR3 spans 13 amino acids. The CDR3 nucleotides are TGTGCCACCCGGGGGGAAGCCTCCTACGAGCAGTACTTC. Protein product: CATRGEASYEQYF.

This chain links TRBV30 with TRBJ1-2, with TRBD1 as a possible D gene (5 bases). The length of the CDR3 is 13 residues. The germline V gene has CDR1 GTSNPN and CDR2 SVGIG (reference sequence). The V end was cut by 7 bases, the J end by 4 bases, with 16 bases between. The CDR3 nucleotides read TGTGCCTTTCAGGGTCCCTGGGGCTATGGCTACACCTTC. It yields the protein CAFQGPWGYGYTF.

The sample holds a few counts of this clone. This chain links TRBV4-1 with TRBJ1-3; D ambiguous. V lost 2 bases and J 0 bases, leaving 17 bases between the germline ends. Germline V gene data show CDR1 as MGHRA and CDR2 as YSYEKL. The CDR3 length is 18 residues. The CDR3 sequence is CASSQPTAGAISGNTIYF. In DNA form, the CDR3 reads TGCGCCAGCAGCCAACCCACAGCGGGAGCCATCTCTGGAAACACCATATATTTT.

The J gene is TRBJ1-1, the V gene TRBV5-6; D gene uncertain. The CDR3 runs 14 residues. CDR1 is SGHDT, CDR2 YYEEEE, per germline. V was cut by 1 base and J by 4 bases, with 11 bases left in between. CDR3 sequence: CASSLSGESTEAFF. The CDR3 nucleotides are TGTGCCAGCAGCTTGAGCGGTGAGTCCACTGAAGCTTTCTTT.

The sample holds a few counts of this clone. The CDR3 sequence: CASSQGVGGHQPQHF. The CDR3 bases are TGCGCCAGCAGCCAAGGGGTAGGGGGCCATCAGCCCCAGCATTTT. The genes are TRBV4-1 and TRBJ1-5; 7 positions match TRBD1. Trimming took 1 base from V and 5 from J; bases not matched to a gene: 5. Germline assignment: CDR1 MGHRA and CDR2 YSYEKL. CDR3 length equals 15 residues.

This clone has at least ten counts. The CDR3 loop reads CASTGGGGDSPLHF. Written as DNA, the CDR3 is TGTGCCAGCACCGGTGGCGGGGGGGATTCACCCCTCCACTTT. This rearrangement joins TRBV28 to TRBJ1-6; a possible D gene is TRBD1 (5 bases). The length of the CDR3 is 14 residues. V shed 7 bases and J shed 8 bases, with 15 bases lying between them. In germline, CDR1 is MDHEN, CDR2 SYDVKM.

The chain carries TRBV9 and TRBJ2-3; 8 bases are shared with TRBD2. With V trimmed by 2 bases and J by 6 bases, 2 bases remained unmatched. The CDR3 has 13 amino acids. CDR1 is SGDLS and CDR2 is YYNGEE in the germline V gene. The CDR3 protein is CASSVAGGDTQYF. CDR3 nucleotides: TGTGCCAGCAGCGTGGCGGGGGGCGATACGCAGTATTTT.

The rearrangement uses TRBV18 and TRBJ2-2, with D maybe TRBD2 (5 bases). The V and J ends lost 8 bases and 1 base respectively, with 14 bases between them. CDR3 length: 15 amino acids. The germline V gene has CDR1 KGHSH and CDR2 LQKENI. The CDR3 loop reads CASLWAEGNTGELFF. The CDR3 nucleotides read TGTGCCAGCCTCTGGGCCGAGGGGAACACCGGGGAGCTGTTTTTT.

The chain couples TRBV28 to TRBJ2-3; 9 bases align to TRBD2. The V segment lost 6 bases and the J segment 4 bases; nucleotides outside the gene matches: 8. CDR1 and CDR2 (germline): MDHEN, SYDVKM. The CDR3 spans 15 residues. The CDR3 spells CASRIAGASADTQYF. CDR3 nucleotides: TGTGCCAGCAGAATAGCGGGAGCGAGCGCAGATACGCAGTATTTT.

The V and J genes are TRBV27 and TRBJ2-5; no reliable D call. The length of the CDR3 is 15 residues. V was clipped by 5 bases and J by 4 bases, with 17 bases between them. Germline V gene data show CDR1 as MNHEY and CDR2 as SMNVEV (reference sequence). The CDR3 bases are TGTGCCAGCAGTCCCCCCCCGCGACCGGGAGAGACCCAGTACTTC. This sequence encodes CASSPPPRPGETQYF.

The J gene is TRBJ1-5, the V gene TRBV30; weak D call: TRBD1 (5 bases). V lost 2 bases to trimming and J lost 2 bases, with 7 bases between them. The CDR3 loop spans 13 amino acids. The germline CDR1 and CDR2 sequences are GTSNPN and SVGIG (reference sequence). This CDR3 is CAWSIRGNQPQHF. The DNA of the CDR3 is TGTGCCTGGAGTATCAGGGGCAATCAGCCCCAGCATTTT.

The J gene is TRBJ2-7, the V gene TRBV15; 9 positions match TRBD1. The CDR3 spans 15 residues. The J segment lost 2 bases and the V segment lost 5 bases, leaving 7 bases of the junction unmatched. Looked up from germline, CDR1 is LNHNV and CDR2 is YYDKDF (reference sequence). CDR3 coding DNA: TGTGCCACCAGCCGACCCGGGACAGGGCCCTACGAGCAGTACTTC. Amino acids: CATSRPGTGPYEQYF.

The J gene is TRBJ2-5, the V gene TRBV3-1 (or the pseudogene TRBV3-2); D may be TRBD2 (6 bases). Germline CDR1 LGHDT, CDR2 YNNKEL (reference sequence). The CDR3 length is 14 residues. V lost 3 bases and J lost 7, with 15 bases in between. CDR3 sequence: CASSHGGPGGTQYF. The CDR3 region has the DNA TGTGCCAGCAGCCATGGGGGTCCCGGGGGGACCCAGTACTTC.

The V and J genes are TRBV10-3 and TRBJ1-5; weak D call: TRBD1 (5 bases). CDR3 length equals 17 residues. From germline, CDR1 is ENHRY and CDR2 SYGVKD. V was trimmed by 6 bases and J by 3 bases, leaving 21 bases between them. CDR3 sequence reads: CAIRAGTPGGDNQPQHF. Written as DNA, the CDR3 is TGTGCCATCAGGGCCGGGACCCCGGGGGGTGACAATCAGCCCCAGCATTTT.

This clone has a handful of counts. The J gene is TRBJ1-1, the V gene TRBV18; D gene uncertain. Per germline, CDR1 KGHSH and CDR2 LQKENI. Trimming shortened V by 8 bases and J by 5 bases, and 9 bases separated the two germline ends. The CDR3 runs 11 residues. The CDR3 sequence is CASPRGTEAFF. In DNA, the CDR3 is TGTGCCAGCCCCCGAGGGACTGAAGCTTTCTTT.

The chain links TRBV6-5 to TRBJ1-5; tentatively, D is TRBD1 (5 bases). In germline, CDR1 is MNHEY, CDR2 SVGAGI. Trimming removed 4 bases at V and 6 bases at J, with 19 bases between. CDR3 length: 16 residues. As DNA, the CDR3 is TGTGCCAGCAGTTTGGGGCCGGCCGAGGAGGGTCAGCCCCAGCATTTT. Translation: CASSLGPAEEGQPQHF.

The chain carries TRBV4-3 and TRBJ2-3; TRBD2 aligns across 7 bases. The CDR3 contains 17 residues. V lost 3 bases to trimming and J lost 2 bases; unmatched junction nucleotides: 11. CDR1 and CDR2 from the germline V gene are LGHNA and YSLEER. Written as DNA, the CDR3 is TGCGCCAGCAGCCAGCAGGGCGCGCGGGGGACCACAGATACGCAGTATTTT. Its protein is CASSQQGARGTTDTQYF.

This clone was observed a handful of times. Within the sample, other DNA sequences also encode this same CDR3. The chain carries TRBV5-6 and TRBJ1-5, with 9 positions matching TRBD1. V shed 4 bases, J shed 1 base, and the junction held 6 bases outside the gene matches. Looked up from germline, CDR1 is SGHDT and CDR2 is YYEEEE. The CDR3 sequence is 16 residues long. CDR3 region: CASSPRTGASNQPQHF. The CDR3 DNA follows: TGTGCCAGCAGCCCCCGGACAGGGGCAAGCAATCAGCCCCAGCATTTT.

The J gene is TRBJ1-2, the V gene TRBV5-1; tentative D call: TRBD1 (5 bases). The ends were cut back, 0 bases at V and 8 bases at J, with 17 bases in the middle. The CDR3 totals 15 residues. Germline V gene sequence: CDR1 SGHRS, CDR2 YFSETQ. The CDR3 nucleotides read TGCGCCAGCAGCTTGGAGGCCCTGCACCGGGGGGGCTACACCTTC. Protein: CASSLEALHRGGYTF.

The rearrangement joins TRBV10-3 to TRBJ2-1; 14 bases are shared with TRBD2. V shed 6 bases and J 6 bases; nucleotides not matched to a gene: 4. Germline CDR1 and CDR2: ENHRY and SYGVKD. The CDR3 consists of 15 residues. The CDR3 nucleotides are TGTGCCATCAGGGGGACTAGCGGGAGAGGCAATGAGCAGTTCTTC. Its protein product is CAIRGTSGRGNEQFF.

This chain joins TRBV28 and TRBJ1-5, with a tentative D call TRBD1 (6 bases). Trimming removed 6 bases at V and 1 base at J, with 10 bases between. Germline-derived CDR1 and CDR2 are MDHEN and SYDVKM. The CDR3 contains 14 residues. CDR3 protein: CASSDRWSNQPQHF. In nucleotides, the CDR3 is TGTGCCAGCAGCGACAGGTGGAGCAATCAGCCCCAGCATTTT. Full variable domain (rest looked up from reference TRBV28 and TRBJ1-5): DVKVTQSSRYLVKRTGEKVFLECVQDMDHENMFWYRQDPGLGLRLIYFSYDVKMKEKGDIPEGYSVSREKKERFSLILESASTNQTSMYLCASSDRWSNQPQHFGDGTRLSIL.

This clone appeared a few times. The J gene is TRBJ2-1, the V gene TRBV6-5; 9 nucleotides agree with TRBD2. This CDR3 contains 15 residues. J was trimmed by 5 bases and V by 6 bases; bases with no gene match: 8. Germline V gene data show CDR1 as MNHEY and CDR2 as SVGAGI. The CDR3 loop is CASSPRLAGNNEQFF. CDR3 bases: TGTGCCAGCAGCCCCAGGCTAGCGGGGAACAATGAGCAGTTCTTC.

The CDR3 loop reads CASSLGRGRVNTEAFF. CDR3 DNA sequence: TGCGCCAGCAGCTTGGGGAGGGGGCGAGTGAACACTGAAGCTTTCTTT. The chain links TRBV5-1 to TRBJ1-1, with TRBD1 identical over 7 bases. J lost 0 bases, V lost 0 bases, and 5 bases had no gene match. The CDR3 runs to 16 residues. CDR1 SGHRS and CDR2 YFSETQ come from the germline V gene.

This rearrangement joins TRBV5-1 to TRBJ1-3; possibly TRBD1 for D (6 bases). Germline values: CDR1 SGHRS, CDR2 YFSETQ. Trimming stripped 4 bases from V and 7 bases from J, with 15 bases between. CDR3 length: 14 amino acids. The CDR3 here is CASSPAGVGNTIYF. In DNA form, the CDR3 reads TGCGCCAGCAGCCCCGCAGGGGTAGGGAACACCATATATTTT.

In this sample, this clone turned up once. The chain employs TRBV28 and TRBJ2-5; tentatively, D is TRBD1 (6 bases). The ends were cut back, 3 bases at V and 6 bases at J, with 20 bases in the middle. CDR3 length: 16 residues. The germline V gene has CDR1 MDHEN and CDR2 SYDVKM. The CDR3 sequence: CASSFHRVDPKKTQYF. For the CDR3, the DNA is TGTGCCAGCAGTTTCCACAGGGTAGATCCCAAGAAGACCCAGTACTTC.

This CDR3 reads CATSRGQDYGYTF. CDR3 sequence (DNA): TGTGCCACCAGCAGAGGACAGGACTATGGCTACACCTTC. V usage is TRBV15 and J usage is TRBJ1-2; possibly TRBD1 for D (6 bases). V shed 1 base and J shed 3 bases, with 6 bases lying between them. This CDR3 is built from 13 residues. The germline CDR1 and CDR2 sequences are LNHNV and YYDKDF (reference sequence).

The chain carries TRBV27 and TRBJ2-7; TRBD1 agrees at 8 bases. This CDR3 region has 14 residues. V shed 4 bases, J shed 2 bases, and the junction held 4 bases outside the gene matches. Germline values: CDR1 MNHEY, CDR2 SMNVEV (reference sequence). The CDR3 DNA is TGTGCCAGCAGTTGGACAGGGACCACCTACGAGCAGTACTTC. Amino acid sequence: CASSWTGTTYEQYF.